This T cell receptor beta chain comes out of a study of T cells after yellow fever vaccination. On this clonotype itself: Its cognate antigen is unknown.

Study-wide findings and caveats: Subsequent booster samples again held most clones from primary vaccination (96% CD4, roughly 88% CD8).

The V end was cut by 6 bases, the J end by 6 bases, with 15 bases between. CDR1 is LNHNV, CDR2 YYDKDF, per germline (reference sequence). The CDR3 length is 14 residues. TCRdb processed the 5' RACE reads anew with MiXCR; each CDR3 protein has one entry. Among fewer than 650,000 distinct CDR3 sequences listed, less than 25% were seen once. Sequencing was performed on PBMCs, taken 20 to 25 days after the first yellow fever vaccination. The chain combines TRBV15 with TRBJ1-5; unclear D gene. The clonotype originates from a man between 18 and 35 years old who received the YFV17D yellow fever vaccine. This CDR3 is CATSKREAGQPQHF. As DNA, the CDR3 is TGTGCCACCAGTAAGAGGGAGGCCGGTCAGCCCCAGCATTTT.